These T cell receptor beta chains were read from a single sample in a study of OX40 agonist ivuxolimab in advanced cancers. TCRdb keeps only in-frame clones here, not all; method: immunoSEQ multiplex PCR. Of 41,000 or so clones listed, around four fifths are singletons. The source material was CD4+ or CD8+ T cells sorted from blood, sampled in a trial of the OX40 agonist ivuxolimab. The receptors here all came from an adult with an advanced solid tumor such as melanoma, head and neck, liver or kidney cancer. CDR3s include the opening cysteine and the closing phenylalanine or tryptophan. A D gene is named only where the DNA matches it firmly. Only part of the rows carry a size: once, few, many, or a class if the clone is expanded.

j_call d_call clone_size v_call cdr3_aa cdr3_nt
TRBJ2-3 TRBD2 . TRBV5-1 CASSLRGGRGDTQYF TGCGCCAGCAGCTTGAGAGGCGGGAGAGGAGATACGCAGTATTTT
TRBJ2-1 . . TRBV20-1 CSALYNNEQFF TGCAGTGCTTTGTATAACAATGAGCAGTTCTTC
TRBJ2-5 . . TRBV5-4 CASSLGLYSQETQYF TGTGCCAGCAGCTTGGGGCTTTACTCACAAGAGACCCAGTACTTC
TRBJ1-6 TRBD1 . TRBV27 CASRGIGGGSPLHF TGTGCCAGCAGGGGTATAGGGGGCGGTTCACCCCTCCACTTT
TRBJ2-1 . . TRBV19 CASSIPGAGEQFF TGTGCCAGTAGTATTCCCGGGGCTGGGGAGCAGTTCTTC
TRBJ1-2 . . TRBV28 CASSLIGVNNYGYTF TGTGCCAGCAGCCTGATAGGGGTTAATAACTATGGCTACACCTTC
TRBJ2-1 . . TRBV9 CASTGSGYNEQFF TGTGCCAGCACGGGTAGCGGCTACAATGAGCAGTTCTTC
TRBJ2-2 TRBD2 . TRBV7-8 CASSLTAGGVTGELFF TGTGCCAGCAGCTTAACCGCGGGAGGTGTCACCGGGGAGCTGTTTTTT
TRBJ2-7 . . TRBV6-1 CATQERGPPDEQYF TGTGCCACCCAAGAGAGAGGCCCTCCTGACGAGCAGTACTTC
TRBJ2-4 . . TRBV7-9 CASSLAIKGKNIQYF TGTGCCAGCAGCTTAGCGATAAAGGGGAAAAACATTCAGTACTTC
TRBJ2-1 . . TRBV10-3 CAISESQGLAYNEQFF TGTGCCATCAGTGAGTCTCAGGGGCTCGCCTACAATGAGCAGTTCTTC
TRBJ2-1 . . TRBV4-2 CASSQVGESSNEQFF TGTGCCAGCAGCCAAGTGGGGGAGAGTAGCAATGAGCAGTTCTTC
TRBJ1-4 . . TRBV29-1 CSRTGPVEEKLFF TGCAGCAGGACGGGCCCCGTAGAGGAAAAACTGTTTTTT
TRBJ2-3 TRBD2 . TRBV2 CASLRDYTDTQYF TGTGCCAGCCTCCGGGACTACACAGATACGCAGTATTTT
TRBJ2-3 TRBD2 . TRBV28 CASSPRGRATDTQYF TGTGCCAGCAGTCCTAGAGGGAGGGCGACAGATACGCAGTATTTT
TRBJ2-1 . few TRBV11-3 CASSLGASYYNEQFF TGTGCCAGCAGCCTTGGGGCTAGCTATTACAATGAGCAGTTCTTC